The entry below gives a single TCR beta chain sequence along with its context. This clonotype was counted a few times. The specificity of this receptor is unknown. It has no much larger one-base neighbor in the sample; base qualities were not kept. The sample originates from a study of regulatory T cells in long-lasting Graves disease (dated by TCRdb to the early 2020s). General notes on the study: To count as having persistent Graves' disease, a patient had to have received antithyroid drug treatment for over 5 years with TSH receptor autoantibodies remaining persistently positive. Peripheral blood TCR sequencing and RNA sequencing compared persistent Graves' disease patients with newly diagnosed Graves' disease patients. The study was conducted in China and was registered as a clinical trial. A total of around 33 samples underwent TCR sequencing, from around 13 patients with persistent Graves' disease and around 20 patients with newly diagnosed Graves' disease. Antithyroid drugs had been taken for approximately 9.7 years on average by persistent Graves' disease patients in the clinical cohort.

Study-level results and caveats: Sequencing and analysis were limited to the TCR beta chain. As a limitation, the authors acknowledged that the small sample size may reduce accuracy. Persistent Graves' disease patients showed lower TCR Shannon entropy and fewer highly expanded clones than newly diagnosed patients, suggesting clonal expansion. Persistent disease showed preferential use of TRBV28, TRBJ1-2 and TRBJ2-5, whereas newly diagnosed disease favored TRBV20-1 and TRBJ2-1. Patients with persistent disease shared more public clonotypes (around 2,700) than newly diagnosed patients did (more than 900). The study examined only peripheral blood because the primary lesion, thyroid tissue, could not be accessed.

Libraries came from multiplex PCR. Data came from an Illumina HiSeq 4000. CDR3 regions were amplified by Arm-PCR with iRepertoire HTBI primers to construct TCR beta libraries. Before sequencing, the PCR products went through gel purification. Regarding the original processing steps: Across samples, around 58 TRBV and 14 TRBJ segments were identified and used for gene usage analysis of CDR3 amino acid clonotypes. COPE and FqMerger were used to merge filtered high-quality paired reads into contigs. BLAST was used to align contigs to IMGT TRBV, TRBD and TRBJ reference genes, with CDR3 defined following IMGT. Clonotypes above 0.1% frequency were classified as highly expanded clones. Shannon entropy served as the measure of repertoire diversity, while the Gini coefficient captured V-J evenness. Clonotypes shared by more than one individual were considered public. TCRdb's own reprocessing of the public reads used fastp at Q25 and MiXCR and kept productive beta chains. CDR3 protein sequences are deduplicated, and each keeps its most common genes and DNA. The V and J calls here are based on TCRdb, not the publication. The sample table lists some 280,000 distinct CDR3 sequences, roughly 21% of them with a count of one. The ten largest clones capture 45% to 70% of the sample.

The CDR3 starts with the cysteine, ends with the phenylalanine, and has 17 residues. Of all the DNA, just the CDR3 is kept, 51 bases in frame from base 1. Germline trimming amounts to 0 bases on V and 9 bases on J, with 12 as the count of junction bases outside the gene matches. Reading the germline V gene gives CDR1 MNHNS and CDR2 SASEGT. The time point tag for this specimen amounts to: persistent/refractory GD, antithyroid drugs over 5 years with positive TRAb. For both TCR sequencing and RNA sequencing, RNA was extracted from PBMCs using TRIzol. The diagnosis of Graves' disease followed American Thyroid Association guidelines. Patients were recruited from an endocrinology department in Xi'an, China. Each patient gave approximately 9 milliliters of peripheral blood, collected in an EDTA anticoagulant tube. PBMCs were isolated by Ficoll Paque Plus density gradient separation without further T cell sorting. An Agilent 2100 Bioanalyzer and agarose gel were used to check RNA quality, and a NanoDrop 2000 was used to measure RNA concentration.

Specimen: peripheral blood mononuclear cells (PBMCs), collected when the disease was refractory, from a patient treated with antithyroid drugs. The receptor chain draws on TRBV6-1 and TRBJ2-1; TRBD2 aligns with 9 central bases. The source of this sequence is a female donor with Graves disease. CDR3 loop: CASSEASRSGRFGEQFF. The nucleotide sequence is TGTGCCAGCAGTGAAGCGTCGCGAAGCGGGAGGTTTGGTGAGCAGTTCTTC.